The 23 T cell receptor beta chains in this list originate from one sample, sequenced in a study of identical twins. TCRdb re-called the 5' RACE reads with MiXCR, one entry per CDR3 protein. Among about 530,000 distinct CDR3 sequences listed, under 25% were seen once. The same data also contributed to another study, on yellow fever vaccine responses in identical twins.

The sequencing sample was made of CD4+ T cells sorted from blood. These receptors originate from a young woman in good health.

The sample holds a few counts of this clonotype. The chain has TRBV27 and TRBJ2-6; D is possibly TRBD1 or TRBD2 (5 bases each). The length of the CDR3 is 15 residues. Per germline, CDR1 MNHEY and CDR2 SMNVEV (reference sequence). V lost 5 bases and J lost 4, with 12 bases in between. CDR3 in DNA: TGTGCCAGCAGTGAACTCGGGGCCGGGGCCAACGTCCTGACTTTC. Translation gives CASSELGAGANVLTF.

J is TRBJ1-5 and V is TRBV2, with a possible D match to TRBD1 (6 bases). The CDR3 consists of 15 residues. Germline loops: CDR1 SNHLY, CDR2 FYNNEI. Trimming removed 3 bases from V and 1 base from J, with 10 bases in between. The CDR3 region is CASSDRGGSNQPQHF. In DNA, the CDR3 is TGTGCCAGCAGTGACAGGGGAGGAAGCAATCAGCCCCAGCATTTT.

V gene TRBV7-8 combines with J gene TRBJ1-5; maybe TRBD1 (5 bases). CDR3 length: 17 amino acids. Germline CDR1 and CDR2: SGHVS and FQNEAQ. V shed 1 base and J shed 7 bases, with 20 bases lying between them. Here the CDR3 DNA reads TGTGCCAGCAGCTTAGGCAGGGACGGGGTAGTAGACCAGCCCCAGCATTTT. Translation gives CASSLGRDGVVDQPQHF.

This clonotype was detected ten times or more. This sequence joins TRBV5-1 and TRBJ1-5; 7 bases align to TRBD1. The CDR3 is made up of 14 amino acids. V shed 1 base, J shed 5 bases, and the junction held 3 bases outside the gene matches. The germline V gene has CDR1 SGHRS and CDR2 YFSETQ. The CDR3 bases are TGCGCCAGCAGCTTGACAGGGGCCGATCAGCCCCAGCATTTT. Residues: CASSLTGADQPQHF. The full variable domain, with the rest looked up from reference TRBV5-1 and TRBJ1-5, is KAGVTQTPRYLIKTRGQQVTLSCSPISGHRSVSWYQQTPGQGLQFLFEYFSETQRNKGNFPGRFSGRQFSNSRSEMNVSTLELGDSALYLCASSLTGADQPQHFGDGTRLSIL.

This clonotype has just a few counts. The V gene is TRBV5-1, the J gene TRBJ2-1; no clear D. The germline V gene encodes CDR1 SGHRS and CDR2 YFSETQ. The CDR3 is 10 residues long. Trimming shortened V by 5 bases and J by 12 bases, and 9 bases separated the two germline ends. DNA for the CDR3: TGCGCCAGCAGACCTGACCGGCAGTTCTTC. This encodes CASRPDRQFF. Supplemented by reference TRBV5-1 and TRBJ2-1, the full variable domain reads KAGVTQTPRYLIKTRGQQVTLSCSPISGHRSVSWYQQTPGQGLQFLFEYFSETQRNKGNFPGRFSGRQFSNSRSEMNVSTLELGDSALYLCASRPDRQFFGPGTRLTVL.

Ten or more counts support this clonotype. One junction end disagrees with the germline gene, perhaps due to a read error. This chain links TRBV5-1 with TRBJ2-5; 8 nucleotides agree with TRBD1. Germline-derived CDR1 and CDR2 are SGHRS and YFSETQ. There are 15 residues in the CDR3. The CDR3: CASSRTGGTQETQYF. Written as DNA, the CDR3 is TGTGCCAGCAGCCGCACAGGGGGAACCCAAGAGACCCAGTACTTC.

The rearrangement uses TRBV5-1 and TRBJ2-1; tentative D call: TRBD2 (5 bases). The germline V gene has CDR1 SGHRS and CDR2 YFSETQ. This CDR3 has 16 residues. V shed 0 bases and J shed 6 bases, with 16 bases lying between them. CDR3 region: CASSLVLAGPSNEQFF. The CDR3 bases are TGCGCCAGCAGCTTGGTTCTAGCAGGCCCCTCCAATGAGCAGTTCTTC.

This rearrangement joins TRBV9 to TRBJ2-3, with 7 bases that match TRBD2. The CDR3 is 15 residues long. CDR1 SGDLS and CDR2 YYNGEE come from the germline V gene. The ends lost 1 base at V and 3 bases at J; junction bases unmatched: 5. The CDR3 loop reads CASSVREGGTDTQYF. CDR3 in DNA: TGTGCCAGCAGCGTAAGGGAGGGTGGAACAGATACGCAGTATTTT.

The V and J genes are TRBV7-7 and TRBJ2-3; TRBD2 agrees at 8 bases. CDR1 and CDR2 (germline): SSHAT, FNYEAQ (reference sequence). Trimming took 2 bases from V and 4 from J; bases not matched to a gene: 5. The CDR3 is made up of 15 amino acids. CDR3 coding DNA: TGTGCCAGCAGCTTATCCCCCGGGGGGGCAGATACGCAGTATTTT. It codes for CASSLSPGGADTQYF.

The V and J genes are TRBV12-3 or TRBV12-4 and TRBJ2-3; TRBD2 is a possible D gene (7 bases). V lost 6 bases and J lost 0, with 13 bases in between. The CDR3 contains 15 residues. The CDR3 here is CASRKGGGSTDTQYF. The CDR3, as DNA: TGTGCCAGCAGAAAGGGGGGGGGCAGCACAGATACGCAGTATTTT.

This clonotype has just a few counts. J is TRBJ1-4 and V is TRBV7-9; no clear D. Germline CDR1 is SEHNR and CDR2 is FQNEAQ (reference sequence). The CDR3 covers 12 residues. Trimming stripped 5 bases from V and 5 bases from J, with 6 bases between. The CDR3 DNA reads TGTGCCAGCAGCCCCGAAAATGAAAAACTGTTTTTT. Translating gives CASSPENEKLFF.

This clonotype was picked up a small number of times. The chain recombines TRBV7-8 with TRBJ2-2; 15 positions agree with TRBD2. Germline V gives CDR1 SGHVS, CDR2 FQNEAQ. V shed 4 bases and J 3 bases; nucleotides not matched to a gene: 3. The CDR3 runs to 17 residues. CDR3 loop: CASSWTSGRGYTGELFF. The CDR3 region has the DNA TGTGCCAGCAGCTGGACTAGCGGGAGGGGGTACACCGGGGAGCTGTTTTTT.

This clonotype showed up just a few times. The rearrangement joins TRBV2 to TRBJ1-4; maybe TRBD1 (6 bases). CDR1 and CDR2 from the germline V gene are SNHLY and FYNNEI. Trimming cost V 6 bases and J 14 bases, with 13 bases left between them. The CDR3 consists of 11 residues. CDR3 residues: CASRVGQILFF. In DNA, the CDR3 is TGTGCCAGCAGAGTCGGACAGATCCTGTTTTTT.

This sequence joins TRBV11-2 and TRBJ2-7, with 8 bases fitting TRBD1. The V gene end was trimmed by 1 base and the J gene end by 4 bases; junction bases not matched to a gene: 9. CDR1 is SGHAT, CDR2 FQNNGV, per germline. The CDR3 loop spans 16 amino acids. The CDR3 DNA is TGTGCCAGCAGCTTAGTATTCCAGGGGGCCATGTACGAGCAGTACTTC. Protein product: CASSLVFQGAMYEQYF.

J is TRBJ2-5 and V is TRBV5-1, with D possibly called TRBD1 or TRBD2 (5 bases each). The CDR3 has 13 residues. Germline V gene lookup returns CDR1 SGHRS and CDR2 YFSETQ. V lost 3 bases and J 10 bases, leaving 16 bases between the germline ends. The CDR3 is CASSSGASGIQYF. The CDR3 DNA follows: TGCGCCAGCAGCTCCGGGGCTAGTGGGATCCAGTACTTC. The full variable domain, rest sourced from reference TRBV5-1 and TRBJ2-5, is KAGVTQTPRYLIKTRGQQVTLSCSPISGHRSVSWYQQTPGQGLQFLFEYFSETQRNKGNFPGRFSGRQFSNSRSEMNVSTLELGDSALYLCASSSGASGIQYFGPGTRLLVL.

The rearrangement uses TRBV11-2 and TRBJ2-2; a possible D gene is TRBD2 (5 bases). Looked up from germline, CDR1 is SGHAT and CDR2 is FQNNGV. CDR3 length equals 17 residues. V lost 2 bases, J lost 6 bases, and 19 bases lay in between. CDR3 protein: CASSLLFGLNLPGELFF. The CDR3 DNA follows: TGTGCCAGCAGCTTACTGTTCGGACTCAACCTCCCCGGGGAGCTGTTTTTT. Using reference TRBV11-2 and TRBJ2-2 for the parts outside the CDR3, the full variable domain is EAGVAQSPRYKIIEKRQSVAFWCNPISGHATLYWYQQILGQGPKLLIQFQNNGVVDDSQLPKDRFSAERLKGVDSTLKIQPAKLEDSAVYLCASSLLFGLNLPGELFFGEGSRLTVL.

This sequence joins TRBV7-2 and TRBJ2-5; D is ambiguous. This CDR3 spans 15 amino acids. Trimming left V 5 bases short and J 4 bases short, with 17 bases between. Germline loops: CDR1 SGHTA, CDR2 FQGNSA. CDR3 region: CASSGEFGVGETQYF. CDR3 coding DNA: TGTGCCAGCAGCGGCGAATTTGGGGTCGGAGAGACCCAGTACTTC.

This clonotype was detected many times. The CDR3 sequence is CAIGRDTDAQFF. CDR3 DNA sequence: TGTGCCATCGGTAGGGACACCGACGCGCAGTTCTTC. This chain connects TRBV10-3 to TRBJ2-1; a possible D gene is TRBD1 (6 bases). The V gene lost 8 bases and the J gene lost 12 bases, with 17 bases spanning the gap. The CDR3 sequence is 12 residues long. Germline values: CDR1 ENHRY, CDR2 SYGVKD.

This clonotype has at least ten counts. For the CDR3, the DNA is TGTGCCAGCAGCACAACCGGGGGTGCTAACTATGGCTACACCTTC. This gives the protein CASSTTGGANYGYTF. V and J are TRBV7-9 and TRBJ1-2; a weak D match, TRBD1 (5 bases). The CDR3 has 15 residues. Germline values: CDR1 SEHNR, CDR2 FQNEAQ (reference sequence). Trimming took off 5 bases at V and 0 bases at J, with 13 bases between the two ends. The variable domain in full, completed from reference TRBV7-9 and TRBJ1-2, reads DTGVSQNPRHKITKRGQNVTFRCDPISEHNRLYWYRQTLGQGPEFLTYFQNEAQLEKSRLLSDRFSAERPKGSFSTLEIQRTEQGDSAMYLCASSTTGGANYGYTFGSGTRLTVV.

This clonotype was counted between two and nine times. The rearrangement joins TRBV7-2 to TRBJ2-3, with D possibly being TRBD1 (6 bases). The CDR3 is made up of 17 amino acids. Germline CDR1 reads SGHTA; CDR2 reads FQGNSA. V lost 0 bases to trimming and J lost 2 bases, with 15 bases between them. CDR3 nucleotide sequence: TGTGCCAGCAGCTTAGCGGGACCTGGGGGCCCCACAGATACGCAGTATTTT. This codes for CASSLAGPGGPTDTQYF.

The chain is built from TRBV9 and TRBJ1-5; D is uncertain. The CDR3 runs to 14 residues. CDR1 and CDR2 from the germline V gene are SGDLS and YYNGEE. V shed 0 bases and J shed 4 bases, with 8 bases lying between them. The CDR3 loop reads CASSVDGRNQPQHF. The CDR3 DNA reads TGTGCCAGCAGCGTAGACGGCAGAAATCAGCCCCAGCATTTT. The full variable domain, its missing parts supplied by reference TRBV9 and TRBJ1-5, is DSGVTQTPKHLITATGQRVTLRCSPRSGDLSVYWYQQSLDQGLQFLIQYYNGEERAKGNILERFSAQQFPDLHSELNLSSLELGDSALYFCASSVDGRNQPQHFGDGTRLSIL.

This rearrangement joins TRBV5-6 to TRBJ2-1; D unresolved. The CDR3 length is 13 residues. Trimming left V 3 bases short and J 5 bases short, with 9 bases between. Per germline, CDR1 SGHDT and CDR2 YYEEEE. The CDR3 coding sequence is TGTGCCAGCAGCTCACTGGCCAACAATGAGCAGTTCTTC. Its protein product is CASSSLANNEQFF.

This chain links TRBV7-8 with TRBJ1-5; no clear D. The CDR3 extends over 17 amino acids. V was clipped by 1 base and J by 0 bases, with 13 bases between them. Germline loops: CDR1 SGHVS, CDR2 FQNEAQ. DNA of the CDR3: TGTGCCAGCAGCTTAGATTCCCACACCCTTAGCAATCAGCCCCAGCATTTT. Translated, it gives CASSLDSHTLSNQPQHF.